The 30 T cell receptor beta chains given below trace back to one sample, sequenced in a study of PD-L1 blockade in urothelial cancer. Time point denoted: peripheral blood 6 weeks after treatment start. Measured with immunoSEQ multiplex PCR; TCRdb has only the in-frame clones, and not every one. Among about 90,000 clones listed, approximately 82% were seen once. Source: PBMCs, taken around atezolizumab (anti-PD-L1) treatment. These receptors were collected from a man between 65 and 85 years old with urothelial cancer.

This clone was seen a few times. The rearrangement joins TRBV2 to TRBJ1-2, with D possibly matching TRBD1 (5 bases). Germline CDR1 is SNHLY and CDR2 is FYNNEI. The CDR3 spans 16 residues. Trimming pared 6 bases from V and 2 bases from J, leaving 19 bases between. The CDR3 loop is CASRSEGGAINYGYTF. The CDR3 DNA is TGTGCCAGCAGGTCTGAGGGAGGGGCTATAAACTATGGCTACACCTTC.

The V and J genes are TRBV6-5 and TRBJ1-2; perhaps TRBD1 as D (6 bases). V lost 4 bases and J lost 4, with 13 bases in between. Germline V gene lookup returns CDR1 MNHEY and CDR2 SVGAGI. The CDR3 length is 14 residues. CDR3 bases: TGTGCCAGCAGTTCGGACAGTATCTCCTATGGCTACACCTTC. This codes for CASSSDSISYGYTF.

This chain links TRBV2 with TRBJ1-4; D perhaps matches TRBD1 (5 bases). There are 14 residues in the CDR3. Trimming shortened V by 7 bases and J by 7 bases, and 16 bases separated the two germline ends. From germline, CDR1 is SNHLY and CDR2 FYNNEI. The CDR3 protein is CASKRDGGREKLFF. CDR3 bases: TGTGCCAGCAAGCGGGACGGCGGGCGTGAAAAACTGTTTTTT.

The chain employs TRBV9 and TRBJ2-6; a possible D gene is TRBD2 (6 bases). Germline V gene lookup returns CDR1 SGDLS and CDR2 YYNGEE. Trimming took off 5 bases at V and 4 bases at J, with 10 bases between the two ends. The CDR3 sequence is 14 residues long. CDR3 amino acids: CASSGGSGANVLTF. CDR3 DNA sequence: TGTGCCAGCAGTGGGGGGTCCGGGGCCAACGTCCTGACTTTC.

The chain recombines TRBV5-6 with TRBJ2-5; 12 nucleotides match TRBD2. Germline CDR1 and CDR2: SGHDT and YYEEEE. The V segment lost 0 bases and the J segment 5 bases; nucleotides outside the gene matches: 5. This CDR3 is 16 amino acids long. The CDR3 reads CASSLDLAGGRETQYF. The DNA for the CDR3 is TGTGCCAGCAGCTTGGATCTAGCGGGGGGGCGGGAGACCCAGTACTTC.

This chain joins TRBV5-4 and TRBJ2-1; TRBD2 matches at 8 bases. The germline V gene has CDR1 SGHNT and CDR2 YYREEE (reference sequence). V lost 4 bases, J lost 7 bases, and 10 bases stayed unmatched. The CDR3 consists of 15 residues. The CDR3 here is CASSLKRESLNEQFF. The CDR3 DNA sequence: TGTGCCAGCAGCCTCAAGCGGGAGTCCTTAAATGAGCAGTTCTTC.

The chain uses TRBV2 and TRBJ2-7; D is possibly TRBD1 (5 bases). The CDR3 consists of 12 residues. Deletions cut 4 bases from V and 5 bases from J, with 9 bases between. The germline V gene has CDR1 SNHLY and CDR2 FYNNEI. The CDR3 spells CASSVVGDEQYF. As DNA, the CDR3 is TGTGCCAGCAGTGTCGTAGGGGACGAGCAGTACTTC.

The chain has TRBV5-4 and TRBJ1-2; 9 nucleotides align to TRBD1. The CDR3 runs 17 residues. V gave up 4 bases and J gave up 4 bases; unmatched junction bases: 14. Germline CDR1 SGHNT, CDR2 YYREEE (reference sequence). As DNA, the CDR3 is TGTGCCAGCAGCATCTACCTGGGGGGACAGGGCAGCTATGGCTACACCTTC. This sequence encodes CASSIYLGGQGSYGYTF.

The gene calls are TRBV10-3 and TRBJ2-7, with TRBD2 as a possible D gene (6 bases). V lost 10 bases and J lost 0, with 13 bases in between. The CDR3 has 13 residues. The V gene's germline CDR1 is ENHRY and CDR2 SYGVKD. The chain's CDR3 is CATWTGDSYEQYF. The CDR3 DNA follows: TGTGCCACCTGGACGGGGGACTCCTACGAGCAGTACTTC.

The CDR3 DNA reads as TGTGCCAGCAGCTTACGTACGACGGGAACTGAAGCTTTCTTT. Its protein product is CASSLRTTGTEAFF. The V call is TRBV7-9, the J call TRBJ1-1, with D hard to call. This CDR3 has 14 residues. V dropped 2 bases and J dropped 5 bases, with 12 bases sitting between them. Germline values: CDR1 SEHNR, CDR2 FQNEAQ (reference sequence).

The chain is built from TRBV11-2 and TRBJ2-1; D ambiguous. The V and J ends lost 3 bases and 7 bases respectively, with 7 bases between them. The CDR3 spans 12 residues. From germline, CDR1 is SGHAT and CDR2 FQNNGV. Here the CDR3 reads CASSFIRNEQFF. CDR3 nucleotide sequence: TGTGCCAGCAGCTTTATCAGGAATGAGCAGTTCTTC.

The rearrangement joins TRBV21-1 to TRBJ1-5; the table calls TRBD1, which could not be checked here. TRBV21-1 is a pseudogene locus. The CDR3 length is 19 residues. The CDR3 region has the DNA TGTGCCAGCAGCAAAGCTGGACAGGGAATTGGAATTCGGGATCAGCCCCAGCATTTT. Translation gives CASSKAGQGIGIRDQPQHF.

The chain combines TRBV29-1 with TRBJ2-1, with 7 positions matching TRBD1. The germline CDR1 and CDR2 sequences are SQVTM and ANQGSEA. J was trimmed by 5 bases and V by 6 bases; bases with no gene match: 1. The CDR3 contains 11 residues. CDR3 loop: CSVGTDNEQFF. CDR3 bases: TGCAGCGTGGGGACAGACAATGAGCAGTTCTTC.

This clone was counted a few times. This rearrangement joins TRBV2 to TRBJ1-5; D not certain. V was cut by 2 bases and J by 6 bases, with 8 bases left in between. CDR1 and CDR2 from the germline V gene are SNHLY and FYNNEI. This CDR3 region has 13 residues. The CDR3 DNA sequence: TGTGCCAGCAGTGAAATCCCCGGTCAGCCCCAGCATTTT. Protein product: CASSEIPGQPQHF.

This chain links TRBV29-1 with TRBJ2-7, with 8 bases that match TRBD2. Germline V gene data show CDR1 as SQVTM and CDR2 as ANQGSEA. Trimming cost V 1 base and J 3 bases; bases outside gene matches: 5. This CDR3 has 14 amino acids. CDR3 nucleotide sequence: TGCAGCGTTGAAGGGGGCGGGGGGTACTACGAGCAGTACTTC. This gives the protein CSVEGGGGYYEQYF.

The genes are TRBV11-2 and TRBJ2-1, with D possibly being TRBD2 (6 bases). The V gene's germline CDR1 is SGHAT and CDR2 FQNNGV. This CDR3 is built from 16 residues. V was trimmed by 1 base and J by 4 bases, leaving 14 bases between them. The CDR3 DNA sequence: TGTGCCAGCAGCTTAGTACCGGCGGGGATTTACAATGAGCAGTTCTTC. Translation gives CASSLVPAGIYNEQFF.

The chain has TRBV6-5 and TRBJ1-2; 9 nucleotides match TRBD1. Germline CDR1 is MNHEY and CDR2 is SVGAGI. The CDR3 has 13 amino acids. After removal of 6 bases from V and 7 bases from J, the junction contained 6 bases not matched to a gene. This CDR3 is CASSVLTGGGYTF. CDR3 coding DNA: TGTGCCAGCAGCGTTCTGACAGGGGGTGGCTACACCTTC.

This clone was detected a few times. The J gene is TRBJ1-2, the V gene TRBV7-9; no clear D. The CDR3 consists of 13 residues. Germline V CDR1 and CDR2: SEHNR, FQNEAQ (reference sequence). V lost 2 bases, J lost 0 bases, and 4 bases lay in between. The CDR3 region is CASSLSANYGYTF. For the CDR3, the DNA is TGTGCCAGCAGCTTATCAGCTAACTATGGCTACACCTTC.

This chain links TRBV21-1 with TRBJ2-1; no DNA check was done on the table's D call, TRBD2. TRBV21-1 counts as a pseudogene. The CDR3 has 17 amino acids. The CDR3 protein is CASSKGGGLSSYNEQFF. CDR3 coding DNA: TGTGCCAGCAGCAAAGGGGGAGGACTGAGCTCCTACAATGAGCAGTTCTTC.

This chain uses TRBV6-5 with TRBJ2-2, with D possibly being TRBD2 (6 bases). V lost 5 bases to trimming and J lost 4 bases, with 14 bases between them. Germline CDR1 MNHEY, CDR2 SVGAGI. The CDR3 loop spans 15 amino acids. The CDR3 here is CASSPGGTVTGELFF. In DNA form, the CDR3 reads TGTGCCAGCAGTCCTGGCGGGACGGTCACCGGGGAGCTGTTTTTT.

The rearrangement links TRBV6-5 to TRBJ2-1; a possible D gene is TRBD1 (7 bases). Trimming removed 0 bases at V and 12 bases at J, with 18 bases between. This CDR3 contains 15 residues. CDR1 is MNHEY, CDR2 SVGAGI, per germline. CDR3 coding DNA: TGTGCCAGCAGTTACTCCCCCAGGGGGGAAGGTCGGCAGTTCTTC. Translating gives CASSYSPRGEGRQFF.

In this sample, this clone turned up many times. The chain links TRBV29-1 to TRBJ2-7; the match to TRBD1 covers 8 bases. The CDR3 runs to 13 residues. Germline V lookup: CDR1 SQVTM, CDR2 ANQGSEA. J was trimmed by 2 bases and V by 7 bases; bases with no gene match: 7. In DNA form, the CDR3 reads TGCAGCGCCTTGACAGGGGTCACCTACGAGCAGTACTTC. Protein: CSALTGVTYEQYF.

The J gene is TRBJ2-2, the V gene TRBV27, with TRBD1 matching over 7 bases. Germline-derived CDR1 and CDR2 are MNHEY and SMNVEV (reference sequence). V shed 6 bases and J 7 bases; nucleotides not matched to a gene: 17. The CDR3 loop spans 17 amino acids. The CDR3 bases are TGTGCCAGCAGCCCGAGGGGGCGACAGGGTACCGGCGGGGAGCTGTTTTTT. As protein: CASSPRGRQGTGGELFF.

The CDR3 loop reads CASSPETGTYGYTF. CDR3 bases: TGTGCCAGCAGCCCCGAGACAGGGACCTATGGCTACACCTTC. The chain joins TRBV7-2 to TRBJ1-2; 7 bases map to TRBD1. The germline V gene encodes CDR1 SGHTA and CDR2 FQGNSA. With 5 bases clipped from V and 4 bases from J, the junction kept 7 bases outside the gene matches. The CDR3 loop spans 14 amino acids.

This clone was detected only a few times. The rearrangement links TRBV4-1 to TRBJ2-7; 9 bases are shared with TRBD1. This CDR3 region has 15 residues. J lost 4 bases, V lost 1 base, and 5 bases had no gene match. Looked up from germline, CDR1 is MGHRA and CDR2 is YSYEKL. Written as DNA, the CDR3 is TGCGCCAGCAGCCAAGGGGACAGGGAGGAATACGAGCAGTACTTC. It yields the protein CASSQGDREEYEQYF.

This chain links TRBV25-1 with TRBJ1-1; 7 bases fit TRBD1. The V gene end was trimmed by 8 bases and the J gene end by 8 bases; junction bases not matched to a gene: 5. Germline CDR1 and CDR2: MGHDK and SYGVNS. The CDR3 contains 11 residues. The CDR3 nucleotides are TGTGCCAGCCTTGACAGGGAAGAAGCTTTCTTT. Its protein product is CASLDREEAFF. The variable domain in full, completed from reference TRBV25-1 and TRBJ1-1, reads EADIYQTPRYLVIGTGKKITLECSQTMGHDKMYWYQQDPGMELHLIHYSYGVNSTEKGDLSSESTVSRIRTEHFPLTLESARPSHTSQYLCASLDREEAFFGQGTRLTVV.

This clone has only one observation. The chain is built from TRBV4-3 and TRBJ1-3, with D unresolved. The V gene lost 0 bases and the J gene lost 6 bases, with 15 bases spanning the gap. The CDR3 covers 16 residues. Germline V gene sequence: CDR1 LGHNA, CDR2 YSLEER. The chain's CDR3 is CASSQDGQDLLNTIYF. CDR3 nucleotides: TGCGCCAGCAGCCAAGATGGTCAGGATCTCCTAAACACCATATATTTT.

This clone has a handful of counts. Other DNA sequences within the sample encode an identical CDR3. Written as DNA, the CDR3 is TGTGCCAGCAGTTATGGGCAGGGGAATCAGCCCCAGCATTTT. It translates to CASSYGQGNQPQHF. The gene calls are TRBV6-6 and TRBJ1-5, with a weak D call TRBD1 (6 bases). Germline CDR1 reads MNHNY; CDR2 reads SVGAGI (reference sequence). The CDR3 length is 14 residues. Trimming took 3 bases from V and 4 from J, leaving 10 bases between them.

The rearrangement uses TRBV25-1 and TRBJ1-1, with D possibly being TRBD1 (6 bases). The V end lost 4 bases, the J end lost 11 bases, and 14 bases lay between the germline ends. The CDR3 is 12 amino acids. Germline values: CDR1 MGHDK, CDR2 SYGVNS. In nucleotides, the CDR3 is TGTGCCAGCAGTGGAGGGGGACTACCTGCTTTCTTT. Its protein product is CASSGGGLPAFF. The variable domain in full, with the rest retrieved from reference TRBV25-1 and TRBJ1-1, is EADIYQTPRYLVIGTGKKITLECSQTMGHDKMYWYQQDPGMELHLIHYSYGVNSTEKGDLSSESTVSRIRTEHFPLTLESARPSHTSQYLCASSGGGLPAFFGQGTRLTVV.

V is TRBV19 and J is TRBJ2-7; tentative D call: TRBD1 (6 bases). The CDR3 loop spans 14 amino acids. The V end lost 2 bases, the J end lost 4 bases, and 12 bases lay between the germline ends. Germline assignment: CDR1 LNHDA and CDR2 SQIVND (reference sequence). In nucleotides, the CDR3 is TGTGCCAGTAGTATAAATCCAGGGGAGTACGAGCAGTACTTC. Translation gives CASSINPGEYEQYF.